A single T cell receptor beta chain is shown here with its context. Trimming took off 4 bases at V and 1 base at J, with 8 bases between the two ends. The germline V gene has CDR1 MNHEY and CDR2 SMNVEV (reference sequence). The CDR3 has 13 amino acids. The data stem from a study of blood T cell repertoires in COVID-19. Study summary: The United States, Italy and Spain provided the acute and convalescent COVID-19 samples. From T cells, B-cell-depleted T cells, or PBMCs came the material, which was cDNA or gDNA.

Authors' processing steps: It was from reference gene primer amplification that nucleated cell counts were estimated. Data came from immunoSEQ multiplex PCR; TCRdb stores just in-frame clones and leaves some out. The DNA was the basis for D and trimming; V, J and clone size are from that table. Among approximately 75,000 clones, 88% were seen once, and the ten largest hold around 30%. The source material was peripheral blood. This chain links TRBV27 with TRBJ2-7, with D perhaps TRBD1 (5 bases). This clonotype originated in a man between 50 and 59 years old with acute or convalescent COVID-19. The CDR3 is CASSSQGSYEQYF. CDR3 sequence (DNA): TGTGCCAGCAGTTCCCAGGGTTCCTACGAGCAGTACTTC.